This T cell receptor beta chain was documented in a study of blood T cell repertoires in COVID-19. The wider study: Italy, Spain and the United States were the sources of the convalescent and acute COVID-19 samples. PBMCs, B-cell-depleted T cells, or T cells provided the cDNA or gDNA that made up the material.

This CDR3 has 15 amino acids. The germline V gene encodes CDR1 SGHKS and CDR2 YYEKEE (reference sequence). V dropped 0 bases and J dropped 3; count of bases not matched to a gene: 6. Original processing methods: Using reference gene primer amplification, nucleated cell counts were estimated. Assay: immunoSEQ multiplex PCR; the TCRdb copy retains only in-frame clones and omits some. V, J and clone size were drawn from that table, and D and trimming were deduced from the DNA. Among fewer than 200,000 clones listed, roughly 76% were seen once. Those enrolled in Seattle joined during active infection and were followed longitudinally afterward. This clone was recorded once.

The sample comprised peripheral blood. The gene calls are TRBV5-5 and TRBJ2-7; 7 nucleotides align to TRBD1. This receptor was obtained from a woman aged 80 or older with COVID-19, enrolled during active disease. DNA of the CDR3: TGTGCCAGCAGCTTGGCGACAGGGTGGGACTACGAGCAGTACTTC. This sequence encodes CASSLATGWDYEQYF.